The T cell receptor beta chain under discussion was sequenced for a study of blood T cell repertoires in COVID-19. The method was immunoSEQ multiplex PCR; TCRdb's version includes in-frame clones alone and lacks a portion of them. Among about 150,000 clones listed, around 88% were seen once. Losses at the gene ends were 5 bases for V and 6 bases for J; bases not matched to a gene: 5. The CDR3 loop spans 13 amino acids. Germline values: CDR1 GTSNPN, CDR2 SVGIG (reference sequence). The source of this sequence is a human donor in a cohort sampled during active COVID-19. The chain links TRBV30 to TRBJ2-2; 8 nucleotides align to TRBD2. Input material: peripheral blood. The DNA of the CDR3 is TGTGCCTGGGCTTATAGCGGGGCCGGGGAGCTGTTTTTT. Translation gives CAWAYSGAGELFF.